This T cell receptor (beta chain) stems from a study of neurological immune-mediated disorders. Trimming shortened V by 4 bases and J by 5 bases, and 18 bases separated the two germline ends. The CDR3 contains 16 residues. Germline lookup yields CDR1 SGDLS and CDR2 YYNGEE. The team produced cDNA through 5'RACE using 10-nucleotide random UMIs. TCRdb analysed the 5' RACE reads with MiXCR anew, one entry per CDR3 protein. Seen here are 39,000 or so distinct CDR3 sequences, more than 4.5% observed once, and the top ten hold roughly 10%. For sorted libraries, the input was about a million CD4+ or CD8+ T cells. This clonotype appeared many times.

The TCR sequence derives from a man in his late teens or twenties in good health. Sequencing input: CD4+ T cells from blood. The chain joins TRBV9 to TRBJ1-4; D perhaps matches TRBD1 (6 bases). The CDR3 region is CASSPTVGRGNEKLFF. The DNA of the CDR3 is TGTGCCAGCAGCCCCACGGTGGGCAGGGGCAATGAAAAACTGTTTTTT.